This T cell receptor beta chain was profiled in a study of blood T cell repertoires in COVID-19. Study as a whole: The origin of the acute and convalescent COVID-19 samples was the United States, Italy and Spain.

The germline CDR1 and CDR2 sequences are SQVTM and ANQGSEA. V gave up 3 bases and J gave up 2 bases; unmatched junction bases: 1. This CDR3 is built from 13 residues. Participant ages covered about 18 to 89 years across 24 US areas. Donors were grouped by their self-reported clinical history. Authors' data handling: Researchers report that nucleated cell counts were estimated from reference gene primer amplification. Profiling relied on immunoSEQ multiplex PCR, and the TCRdb table lists in-frame clones only, not all of them. That table is the source of V, J and clone size, and D and trimming were worked out from the DNA. The sample lists 200,000 to 250,000 clones; 83% were seen once.

This chain joins TRBV29-1 and TRBJ1-2, with 9 bases lining up with TRBD1. The sequence was collected from a woman between 45 and 60 years old who had been exposed to COVID-19. The sample was PBMCs or T cells enriched from blood (not recorded which). The CDR3 region has the DNA TGCAGCGTTGAGGGACAGGGCAACTATGGCTACACCTTC. The encoded protein is CSVEGQGNYGYTF.